A selection of T cell receptor beta chains follows, all from one sample in a study of T cell changes during pregnancy in multiple sclerosis. Clones were read by immunoSEQ multiplex PCR, and TCRdb kept only the in-frame ones, dropping some. The table includes around 38,000 clones, 91% detected once. The input for sequencing was CD8+ T cells from peripheral blood mononuclear cells, taken in the second trimester of pregnancy. The source of these receptors is a female donor with multiple sclerosis, enrolled in a pregnancy study. CDR3s include the opening cysteine and the closing phenylalanine or tryptophan. The D gene is left open where the match is weak. Clone size is shown for a subset of rows, as once, few, many or a class of expanded clone.

V gene	J gene	clone size	CDR3 length	D gene	CDR3 protein	CDR3 DNA
TRBV7-2	TRBJ2-7	.	14	.	CASSLPGQTYEQYF	TGTGCCAGCAGCTTACCCGGACAGACCTACGAGCAGTACTTC
TRBV6-1	TRBJ1-2	.	14	.	CASTHFEKFYGYTF	TGTGCCAGCACCCATTTTGAGAAATTCTATGGCTACACCTTC
TRBV27	TRBJ1-2	few	13	.	CASSLRGIDGYTF	TGTGCCAGCAGCCTCAGGGGAATCGATGGCTACACCTTC
TRBV7-9	TRBJ2-3	.	15	TRBD1	CASSPGQGLADTQYF	TGTGCCAGCAGCCCCGGACAGGGATTGGCAGATACGCAGTATTTT
TRBV30	TRBJ2-7	.	13	TRBD1	CALLDRVSYEQYF	TGTGCCTTATTGGACAGGGTTTCCTACGAGCAGTACTTC
TRBV29-1	TRBJ2-6	.	15	.	CSVEDGGAGANVLTF	TGCAGCGTTGAAGACGGAGGTGCTGGGGCCAACGTCCTGACTTTC
TRBV6-1	TRBJ1-1	.	14	.	CASSWRQQNTEAFF	TGTGCCAGCAGTTGGAGACAGCAGAACACTGAAGCTTTCTTT
TRBV9	TRBJ1-1	.	15	TRBD1	CASSVAGTGSGEAFF	TGTGCCAGCAGCGTAGCCGGGACAGGGTCTGGTGAAGCTTTCTTT
TRBV27	TRBJ1-2	once	14	.	CASRSDGGNYGYTF	TGTGCCAGCAGGAGTGATGGGGGGAACTATGGCTACACCTTC
TRBV30	TRBJ2-1	.	11	TRBD1	CALEDRRIQFF	TGTGCCCTAGAGGACAGGCGGATTCAGTTCTTC